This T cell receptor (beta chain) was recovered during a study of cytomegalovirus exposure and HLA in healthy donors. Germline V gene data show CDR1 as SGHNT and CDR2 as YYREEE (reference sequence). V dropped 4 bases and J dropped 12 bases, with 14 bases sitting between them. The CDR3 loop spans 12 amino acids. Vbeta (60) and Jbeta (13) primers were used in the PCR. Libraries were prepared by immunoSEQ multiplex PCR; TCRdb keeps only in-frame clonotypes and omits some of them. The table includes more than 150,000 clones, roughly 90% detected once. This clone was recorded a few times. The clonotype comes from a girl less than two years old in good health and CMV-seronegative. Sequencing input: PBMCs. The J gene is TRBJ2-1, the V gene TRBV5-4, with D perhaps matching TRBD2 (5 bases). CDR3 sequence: CASSEPLGRQFF. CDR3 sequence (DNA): TGTGCCAGCAGCGAGCCACTAGGGCGGCAGTTCTTC.